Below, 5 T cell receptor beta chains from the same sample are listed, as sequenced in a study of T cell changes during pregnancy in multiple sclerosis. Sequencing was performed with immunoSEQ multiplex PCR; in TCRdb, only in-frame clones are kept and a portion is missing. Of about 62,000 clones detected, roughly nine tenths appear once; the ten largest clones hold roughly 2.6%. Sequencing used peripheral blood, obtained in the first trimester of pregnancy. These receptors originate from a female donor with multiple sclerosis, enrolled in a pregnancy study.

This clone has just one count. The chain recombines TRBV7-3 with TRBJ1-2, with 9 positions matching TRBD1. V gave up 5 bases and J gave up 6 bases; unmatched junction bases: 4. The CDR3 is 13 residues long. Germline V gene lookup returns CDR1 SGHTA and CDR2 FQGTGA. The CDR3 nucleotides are TGTGCCAGCAGCCGAGGACAGGGGAATGGCTACACCTTC. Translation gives CASSRGQGNGYTF.

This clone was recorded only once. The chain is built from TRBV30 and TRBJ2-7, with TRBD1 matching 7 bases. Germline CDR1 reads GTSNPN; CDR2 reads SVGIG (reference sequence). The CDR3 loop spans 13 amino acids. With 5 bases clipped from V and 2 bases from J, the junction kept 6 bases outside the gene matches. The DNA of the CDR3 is TGTGCCTGGCGTGAGGGGGCTCCCTACGAGCAGTACTTC. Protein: CAWREGAPYEQYF. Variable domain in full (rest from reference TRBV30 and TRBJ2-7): SQTIHQWPATLVQPVGSPLSLECTVEGTSNPNLYWYRQAAGRGLQLLFYSVGIGQISSEVPQNLSASRPQDRQFILSSKKLLLSDSGFYLCAWREGAPYEQYFGPGTRLTVT.

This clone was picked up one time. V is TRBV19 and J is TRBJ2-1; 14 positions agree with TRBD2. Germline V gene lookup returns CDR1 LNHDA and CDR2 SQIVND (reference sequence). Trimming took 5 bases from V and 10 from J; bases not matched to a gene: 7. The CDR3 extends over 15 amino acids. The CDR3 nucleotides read TGTGCCAGTAGTGCGGGACTAGCGGGAGCTGGCGAGCAGTTCTTC. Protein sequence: CASSAGLAGAGEQFF.

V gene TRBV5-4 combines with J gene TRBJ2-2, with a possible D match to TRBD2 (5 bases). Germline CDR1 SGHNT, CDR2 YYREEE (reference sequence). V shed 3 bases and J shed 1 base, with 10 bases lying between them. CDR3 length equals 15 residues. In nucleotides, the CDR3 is TGTGCCAGCAGCTCGGCGGGCTTGAACACCGGGGAGCTGTTTTTT. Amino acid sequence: CASSSAGLNTGELFF.

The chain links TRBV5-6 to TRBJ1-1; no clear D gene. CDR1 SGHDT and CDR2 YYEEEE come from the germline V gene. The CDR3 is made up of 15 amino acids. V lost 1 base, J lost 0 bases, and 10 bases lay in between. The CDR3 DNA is TGTGCCAGCAGCTTGATCCCCAGGATGAACACTGAAGCTTTCTTT. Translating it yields CASSLIPRMNTEAFF.